This is a list of T cell receptor beta chains from one sample in a study of T cells in Graves' hyperthyroidism and ophthalmopathy. TCRdb independently ran MiXCR on the multiplex PCR reads; one entry per CDR3 protein. The sample records 300,000 to 450,000 distinct CDR3 sequences, approximately 17% being singletons. Sequencing input: blood. These receptors all come from a man younger than 30 with Graves' ophthalmopathy. Each CDR3 is given with its conserved first and last residue. The D gene is left open where the match is weak. Rows may omit the clone size; those that give it use once, few, many or a size class.

cdr3_nt | cdr3_aa | j_call | v_call | d_call | clone_size
TGTGCCAGTACCAGACTCCAGGGGGTGGGAACTGAAGCTTTCTTT | CASTRLQGVGTEAFF | TRBJ1-1 | TRBV19 | TRBD1 | few
TGTGCCAGCAGCACGACAGGGGGCAGTGAAAAACTGTTTTTT | CASSTTGGSEKLFF | TRBJ1-4 | TRBV7-2 | TRBD1 | many
TGTGCCAGCAGCTTGGCCAGGGAAAACACCGGGGAGCTGTTTTTT | CASSLARENTGELFF | TRBJ2-2 | TRBV7-3 | NA | many
TGTGCTAGTGGTTTGGCTTATACAGGAGAAGCTTTCTTT | CASGLAYTGEAFF | TRBJ1-1 | TRBV12-5 | NA | many
TGTGCCAGCAGACGATTAAGGGAATCGGCAGATACGCAGTATTTT | CASRRLRESADTQYF | TRBJ2-3 | TRBV7-9 | NA | few
TGTGCCACCTCCGGGACAGGGAGCACAGATACGCAGTATTTT | CATSGTGSTDTQYF | TRBJ2-3 | TRBV24-1 | TRBD1 | many
TGTGCCAGCAGCTTGGCCCAGCACACAGATACGCAGTATTTT | CASSLAQHTDTQYF | TRBJ2-3 | TRBV5-4 | NA | few
TGCGCCAGTGGAGGGGAGCAAGAGTTTGAGCAGTTCTTC | CASGGEQEFEQFF | TRBJ2-1 | TRBV5-1 | NA | NA
TGTGCCACCAGTGACCCAGCCGGGACTCGCTACACCTTC | CATSDPAGTRYTF | TRBJ1-2 | TRBV24-1 | NA | NA
TGTGCCAGCAGTTCAGGGGACAGGGCCTACAATGAGCAGTTCTTC | CASSSGDRAYNEQFF | TRBJ2-1 | TRBV28 | TRBD1 | many